Listed below are T cell receptor beta chains from one sample, sequenced in a study of PD-L1 blockade in urothelial cancer. The protocol was immunoSEQ multiplex PCR, while the TCRdb copy is restricted to in-frame clones and leaves out a portion. This table has 29,000 or so clones, approximately 80% appearing once. The sequenced sample was PBMCs, obtained around atezolizumab (anti-PD-L1) treatment. Receptors originate from a man in his 70s with urothelial cancer. CDR3s include the opening cysteine and the closing phenylalanine or tryptophan. D genes are given only for firm matches. The size entry is marked missing in some rows and otherwise reads once, few, many or a size class.

v_gene: TRBV5-1
j_gene: TRBJ2-7
d_gene: TRBD1
abundance: .
CDR3aa: CASKVGTGAYEQYF
CDR3nt: TGCGCCAGCAAAGTTGGGACAGGAGCCTACGAGCAGTACTTC

v_gene: TRBV5-6
j_gene: TRBJ2-1
d_gene: .
abundance: .
CDR3aa: CASSLSVNEQFF
CDR3nt: TGTGCCAGCAGCTTGTCGGTCAATGAGCAGTTCTTC

v_gene: TRBV9
j_gene: TRBJ2-3
d_gene: .
abundance: .
CDR3aa: CAGGTRVADTQYF
CDR3nt: TGTGCCGGCGGGACCCGGGTGGCGGATACGCAGTATTTT

v_gene: TRBV28
j_gene: TRBJ2-2
d_gene: TRBD1
abundance: .
CDR3aa: CASCRQGASTGELFF
CDR3nt: TGTGCCAGCTGCAGACAGGGGGCAAGCACCGGGGAGCTGTTTTTT

v_gene: TRBV11-3
j_gene: TRBJ2-3
d_gene: TRBD1
abundance: .
CDR3aa: CASSLGDRGTDTQYF
CDR3nt: TGTGCCAGCAGCTTAGGGGACAGGGGCACAGATACGCAGTATTTT

v_gene: TRBV7-3
j_gene: TRBJ1-1
d_gene: TRBD1
abundance: few
CDR3aa: CASSFTTGVHTEAFF
CDR3nt: TGTGCCAGCAGCTTTACAACAGGGGTGCACACTGAAGCTTTCTTT

v_gene: TRBV10-3
j_gene: TRBJ1-2
d_gene: .
abundance: once
CDR3aa: CAIREGRGIEGYTF
CDR3nt: TGTGCCATCAGAGAAGGCAGGGGAATTGAAGGCTACACCTTC

v_gene: TRBV11-3
j_gene: TRBJ2-3
d_gene: .
abundance: once
CDR3aa: CASSLVTPSTDTQYF
CDR3nt: TGTGCCAGCAGCTTAGTCACACCCAGCACAGATACGCAGTATTTT

v_gene: TRBV7-3
j_gene: TRBJ2-5
d_gene: .
abundance: .
CDR3aa: CASSRDGGGETQYF
CDR3nt: TGTGCCAGCAGCCGGGATGGGGGAGGAGAGACCCAGTACTTC

v_gene: TRBV19
j_gene: TRBJ2-2
d_gene: TRBD1
abundance: .
CDR3aa: CASRGNGQGPMTGELFF
CDR3nt: TGTGCCAGTAGGGGGAATGGACAGGGCCCGATGACCGGGGAGCTGTTTTTT